The 23 T cell receptor beta chains reported below all come from one sample, sequenced in a study of blood T cell repertoires in COVID-19. Only in-frame clones appear in the TCRdb table, and some are missing; sequencing was by immunoSEQ multiplex PCR. The table lists about 140,000 clones, around 84% of them singletons. Material: peripheral blood. The receptors come from a woman aged 45-60 years with acute or convalescent COVID-19.

The rearrangement links TRBV28 to TRBJ1-2, with 8 bases identical to TRBD1. J lost 4 bases, V lost 7 bases, and 5 bases had no gene match. This CDR3 has 13 residues. In germline, CDR1 is MDHEN, CDR2 SYDVKM. CDR3 sequence (DNA): TGTGCCAGCAATGGACAGGGCGGCTATGGCTACACCTTC. Translated: CASNGQGGYGYTF.

J is TRBJ1-6 and V is TRBV9; D is possibly TRBD1 (6 bases). Germline loops: CDR1 SGDLS, CDR2 YYNGEE. The CDR3 has 13 amino acids. Trimming removed 3 bases from V and 6 bases from J, with 7 bases in between. CDR3 coding DNA: TGTGCCAGCAGCGAAGGGGGTAATTCACCCCTCCACTTT. This translates into CASSEGGNSPLHF.

The genes are TRBV18 and TRBJ2-7; D is possibly TRBD1 (5 bases). CDR3 size: 12 residues. CDR1 is KGHSH, CDR2 LQKENI, per germline. Trimming removed 4 bases from V and 8 bases from J, with 12 bases in between. CDR3 sequence reads: CASSLEGAKQYF. The CDR3 DNA sequence: TGTGCCAGCTCACTGGAAGGGGCCAAGCAGTACTTC.

This clone was recorded only once. This rearrangement joins TRBV12-3 or TRBV12-4 to TRBJ2-3; unclear D gene. The CDR3 runs 11 residues. V was shortened by 3 bases and J by 6 bases, with 4 bases between the two germline ends. CDR3 DNA: TGTGCCAGCAGTTTTCGGGATACGCAGTATTTT. Encoded protein: CASSFRDTQYF.

The count of this clone is one. CDR3 amino acids: CAWSVRTENDNSPLHF. CDR3 DNA sequence: TGTGCCTGGAGTGTGAGGACAGAAAACGATAATTCACCCCTCCACTTT. The rearrangement joins TRBV30 to TRBJ1-6; D possibly corresponds to TRBD1 (6 bases). V was pared by 0 bases and J by 5 bases, with 14 bases between. The CDR3 is 16 residues long. Germline CDR1 is GTSNPN and CDR2 is SVGIG (reference sequence). Supplemented by reference TRBV30 and TRBJ1-6, the full variable domain reads SQTIHQWPATLVQPVGSPLSLECTVEGTSNPNLYWYRQAAGRGLQLLFYSVGIGQISSEVPQNLSASRPQDRQFILSSKKLLLSDSGFYLCAWSVRTENDNSPLHFGNGTRLTVT.

This chain joins TRBV7-8 and TRBJ2-7, with D perhaps matching TRBD2 (7 bases). V was shortened by 2 bases and J by 1 base, with 12 bases between the two germline ends. The CDR3 has 15 residues. CDR1 is SGHVS, CDR2 FQNEAQ, per germline. CDR3 DNA: TGTGCCAGCAGCTTAATACGGGGGGCTTCCTACGAGCAGTACTTC. Translation gives CASSLIRGASYEQYF. The variable domain in full, completed from reference TRBV7-8 and TRBJ2-7, reads GAGVSQSPRYKVAKRGQDVALRCDPISGHVSLFWYQQALGQGPEFLTYFQNEAQLDKSGLPSDRFFAERPEGSVSTLKIQRTQQEDSAVYLCASSLIRGASYEQYFGPGTRLTVT.

V gene TRBV28 combines with J gene TRBJ1-5; 10 nucleotides line up with TRBD1. Germline loops: CDR1 MDHEN, CDR2 SYDVKM. V was clipped by 5 bases and J by 0 bases; unmatched bases: 7. The CDR3 is made up of 17 amino acids. Here the CDR3 reads CASSRQGAGYSNQPQHF. In DNA form, the CDR3 reads TGTGCCAGCAGTCGACAGGGGGCAGGATATAGCAATCAGCCCCAGCATTTT.

This rearrangement joins TRBV19 to TRBJ2-7, with TRBD1 matching 8 bases. CDR1 and CDR2 (germline): LNHDA, SQIVND (reference sequence). J lost 0 bases, V lost 8 bases, and 3 bases had no gene match. The CDR3 sequence is 13 residues long. This CDR3 reads CASGQGPSYEQYF. Here the CDR3 DNA reads TGTGCCAGTGGACAGGGACCCTCCTACGAGCAGTACTTC.

The chain carries TRBV19 and TRBJ2-1; 8 nucleotides align to TRBD2. Germline CDR1 is LNHDA and CDR2 is SQIVND (reference sequence). Trimming at V came to 5 bases and at J to 3 bases, leaving 6 bases not matched to a gene. This CDR3 has 15 residues. Here the CDR3 DNA reads TGTGCCAGTAGTCTCGGGACTAGTAACTACAATGAGCAGTTCTTC. The encoded protein is CASSLGTSNYNEQFF. The whole variable domain, filled in from reference TRBV19 and TRBJ2-1, reads DGGITQSPKYLFRKEGQNVTLSCEQNLNHDAMYWYRQDPGQGLRLIYYSQIVNDFQKGDIAEGYSVSREKKESFPLTVTSAQKNPTAFYLCASSLGTSNYNEQFFGPGTRLTVL.

The V call is TRBV12-5, the J call TRBJ2-7; D ambiguous. There are 11 residues in the CDR3. Germline CDR1 LGHNT, CDR2 FRNRAP. V lost 5 bases, J lost 3 bases, and 5 bases lay in between. CDR3 DNA sequence: TGTGCTAGTGGTCTATACTACGAGCAGTACTTC. This translates into CASGLYYEQYF.

This clone has only one observation. The chain couples TRBV2 to TRBJ1-4, with 7 bases matching TRBD1. CDR1 and CDR2 (germline): SNHLY, FYNNEI. Trimming removed 4 bases from V and 8 bases from J; junction bases left unmatched: 10. This CDR3 contains 15 residues. The CDR3 nucleotides are TGTGCCAGCAGTGCACAGGGGTCCGAGAACGAAAAACTGTTTTTT. This codes for CASSAQGSENEKLFF.

The CDR3 is CASSVATGLAGAETQYF. As DNA, the CDR3 is TGTGCCAGCAGCGTAGCTACGGGACTAGCGGGGGCTGAGACCCAGTACTTC. The chain is built from TRBV9 and TRBJ2-5; 14 bases fit TRBD2. CDR1 is SGDLS, CDR2 YYNGEE, per germline. V lost 0 bases, J lost 5 bases, and 6 bases stayed unmatched. The CDR3 has 17 amino acids.

This clone has a handful of counts. The chain carries TRBV27 and TRBJ1-2, with 7 bases identical to TRBD1. The CDR3 spans 15 residues. V trimming: 1 base; J trimming: 6 bases; junction bases outside the gene matches: 8. Per the germline V gene, CDR1 is MNHEY and CDR2 is SMNVEV (reference sequence). This CDR3 is CASSLFAGGLHGYTF. The DNA for the CDR3 is TGTGCCAGCAGTTTATTTGCAGGGGGGTTGCATGGCTACACCTTC.

The chain carries TRBV12-3 or TRBV12-4 and TRBJ1-2, with 10 bases lining up with TRBD1. Trimming cost V 7 bases and J 10 bases; bases outside gene matches: 9. The CDR3 has 13 residues. CDR3 DNA sequence: TGTGCCAGCAAAATTGGGACAGGGGAGGACTACACCTTC. Translation gives CASKIGTGEDYTF.

The CDR3 DNA follows: TGTGCCACCAGTGACCCCGAGGGATCTGGAAACACCATATATTTT. Translation gives CATSDPEGSGNTIYF. The chain employs TRBV24-1 and TRBJ1-3; D remains unclear. V was shortened by 4 bases and J by 1 base, with 10 bases between the two germline ends. The V gene's germline CDR1 is KGHDR and CDR2 SFDVKD. The CDR3 loop spans 15 amino acids.

The chain couples TRBV11-2 to TRBJ1-1; no firm D call. Trimming removed 7 bases at V and 3 bases at J, with 15 bases between. From germline, CDR1 is SGHAT and CDR2 FQNNGV. The CDR3 sequence is 14 residues long. The CDR3 nucleotides read TGTGCCAGCACCATAGACACCAGTTACACTGAAGCTTTCTTT. Protein product: CASTIDTSYTEAFF.

The chain employs TRBV7-3 and TRBJ2-7, with D hard to call. With 1 base removed from V and 1 base from J, the gap between germline ends came to 8 bases. Looked up from germline, CDR1 is SGHTA and CDR2 is FQGTGA. The CDR3 spans 14 residues. The CDR3 sequence is CASSLNPGSYEQYF. CDR3 bases: TGTGCCAGCAGCTTAAATCCGGGTTCCTACGAGCAGTACTTC.

The chain joins TRBV3-1 (or the pseudogene TRBV3-2) to TRBJ2-3, with TRBD2 matching over 12 bases. CDR3 length: 16 residues. Germline CDR1 reads LGHDT; CDR2 reads YNNKEL (reference sequence). The V segment lost 3 bases and the J segment 6 bases; nucleotides outside the gene matches: 7. For the CDR3, the DNA is TGTGCCAGCAGCCACACATCTAGCGGGGGGGCCGATACGCAGTATTTT. This encodes CASSHTSSGGADTQYF.

The V and J genes are TRBV2 and TRBJ1-1; D remains unclear. CDR3 length equals 14 residues. The V gene's germline CDR1 is SNHLY and CDR2 FYNNEI. V lost 6 bases and J 4 bases, leaving 15 bases between the germline ends. CDR3 sequence: CASRPQATITEAFF. The CDR3 DNA reads as TGTGCCAGCAGGCCTCAGGCTACGATCACTGAAGCTTTCTTT.

The rearrangement links TRBV9 to TRBJ2-5, with unresolved D. Looked up from germline, CDR1 is SGDLS and CDR2 is YYNGEE. The ends were cut back, 0 bases at V and 1 base at J, with 10 bases in the middle. This CDR3 region has 15 residues. The DNA of the CDR3 is TGTGCCAGCAGCGTAGGGAGCGAGACCCAAGAGACCCAGTACTTC. Translation gives CASSVGSETQETQYF.

The CDR3 coding sequence is TGTGCCAGCTCACCACCGGTTCACAGCTACGAGCAGTACTTC. Amino acids: CASSPPVHSYEQYF. The V call is TRBV18, the J call TRBJ2-7; D gene uncertain. The CDR3 spans 14 residues. Trimming took off 0 bases at V and 3 bases at J, with 9 bases between the two ends. Germline CDR1 KGHSH, CDR2 LQKENI.

The V call is TRBV30, the J call TRBJ1-5, with TRBD1 identical over 7 bases. J was trimmed by 4 bases and V by 0 bases; bases with no gene match: 3. The CDR3 covers 14 residues. Germline loops: CDR1 GTSNPN, CDR2 SVGIG (reference sequence). CDR3 protein: CAWSVGTENQPQHF. CDR3 DNA sequence: TGTGCCTGGAGTGTGGGGACAGAGAATCAGCCCCAGCATTTT.

This clone showed up just once. V and J are TRBV5-4 and TRBJ1-2, with D maybe TRBD1 (6 bases). Trimming removed 0 bases from V and 4 bases from J, with 13 bases in between. This CDR3 spans 15 amino acids. The V gene's germline CDR1 is SGHNT and CDR2 YYREEE (reference sequence). The DNA for the CDR3 is TGTGCCAGCAGCTTGGCCGGCAGGGGTGGCTATGGCTACACCTTC. Its protein product is CASSLAGRGGYGYTF.